This T cell receptor beta chain was identified during a study of blood T cell repertoires in COVID-19. The repertoire was sequenced with immunoSEQ multiplex PCR; TCRdb's copy has only in-frame clones and lacks some. Among roughly 410,000 clones listed, around 89% were seen once. Trimming pared 3 bases from V and 4 bases from J, leaving 13 bases between. In germline, CDR1 is LNHNV, CDR2 YYDKDF (reference sequence). The CDR3 length is 15 residues. The sample taken for sequencing was peripheral blood. This chain links TRBV15 with TRBJ2-1; no clear D. This TCR was sampled from a woman aged 40 to 49 with COVID-19, enrolled during active disease. The CDR3 spells CATSSLNARYNEQFF. Written as DNA, the CDR3 is TGTGCCACCAGCAGCCTGAACGCGAGATACAATGAGCAGTTCTTC.